These T cell receptor beta chains were read from a single sample in a study of T-cell memory formation after mild COVID-19. TCRdb itself ran the 5' RACE reads through MiXCR, one entry per CDR3 protein. Among a few hundred thousand distinct CDR3 sequences listed, roughly 8% were seen once. The specimen was PBMCs or a T cell subset sorted from them (not recorded which). The receptor set was obtained from a man aged 18 to 35 who had mild COVID-19 (a few samples of this study predate the infection). Cell type and time point are not known. The CDR3 runs from the conserved cysteine through the conserved F or W.

CASSEQGARTEAFF	TRBV2	TRBJ1-1
CASSERVTEDSPLHF	TRBV2	TRBJ1-6
CASSEADSFHEQYF	TRBV27	TRBJ2-7
CASSYGGGTDTQYF	TRBV5-4	TRBJ2-3
CASSRIDSGGYTF	TRBV6-5	TRBJ1-2
CASQGAGELNTQYF	TRBV9	TRBJ2-3
CSAWTGGSYNEQFF	TRBV20-1	TRBJ2-1
CATSRDRATDTQYF	TRBV15	TRBJ2-3
CASSAGALGDTQYF	TRBV6-5	TRBJ2-3
CASSAGTTGGSLAFF	TRBV7-8	TRBJ1-1
CASSGPGNNYGYTF	TRBV6-1	TRBJ1-2
CASSLRTGRVYGYTF	TRBV5-6	TRBJ1-2
CASSYNRDSPLHF	TRBV6-5	TRBJ1-6
CASSPRGISYEQYF	TRBV12-3/TRBV12-4	TRBJ2-7
CASSPPGNNKQYF	TRBV18	TRBJ2-7
CSARGSGNEQYF	TRBV20-1	TRBJ2-7
CASPCVTAEAFF	TRBV12-2	TRBJ1-1
CSADLVDTQYF	TRBV20-1	TRBJ2-3
CASSQEPDTSYEQYF	TRBV3-1	TRBJ2-7
CASSPKRTSTDTQYF	TRBV7-2	TRBJ2-3
CSASPIEGQGFDNGYTF	TRBV20-1	TRBJ1-2
CASSQLDLYNEQFF	TRBV18	TRBJ2-1
CASSSPYLGRYEQYF	TRBV27	TRBJ2-7
CASSLFPSTDTQYF	TRBV7-2	TRBJ2-3
CASSLSPGYEQYF	TRBV7-3	TRBJ2-7
CASSPGPSGTEAFF	TRBV5-1	TRBJ1-1
CSVEDPLNTEAFF	TRBV29-1	TRBJ1-1
CASSLASGGNNEQFF	TRBV7-2	TRBJ2-1
CASSPDRGEKLFF	TRBV11-2	TRBJ1-4
CASSQDRTGLNQPQHF	TRBV4-3	TRBJ1-5
CASSPDRGRQPQHF	TRBV18	TRBJ1-5
CASSLLQASPTDTQYF	TRBV5-1	TRBJ2-3
CASSYEGTGANVLTF	TRBV6-5	TRBJ2-6
CSAVSWDRGPYEQYF	TRBV20-1	TRBJ2-7
CASSEASRDRGRSTDTQYF	TRBV6-1	TRBJ2-3
CAISPGQGAGGYTF	TRBV10-3	TRBJ1-2
CATAPRDTGMGEQYF	TRBV5-4	TRBJ2-7
CASSRGTPNGNYGYTF	TRBV5-1	TRBJ1-2
CASSQGGSEAFF	TRBV12-3/TRBV12-4	TRBJ1-1
CASSPRQGPLYGYTF	TRBV6-6	TRBJ1-2
CASSWTGTGVNEQFF	TRBV6-2/TRBV6-3	TRBJ2-1
CASSLFYPAEETQYF	TRBV5-1	TRBJ2-5
CASSSRTGGNYTF	TRBV7-2	TRBJ1-2
CASSSEPESTTLYNEQFF	TRBV12-3/TRBV12-4	TRBJ2-1
CASTGAPDTIYF	TRBV12-3/TRBV12-4	TRBJ1-3
CASSGSWARQPQHF	TRBV25-1	TRBJ1-5
CASSLFPGPQETQYF	TRBV11-2	TRBJ2-5
CASTRTGPLYGYTF	TRBV7-9	TRBJ1-2
CASSGTGLAWGYQETQYF	TRBV18	TRBJ2-5
CASSLGWDTGELFF	TRBV7-3	TRBJ2-2
CASTPQAGQAEAFF	TRBV6-2/TRBV6-3	TRBJ1-1
CSARGAGANVLTF	TRBV20-1	TRBJ2-6
CASEGNPGLADYNEQFF	TRBV6-2/TRBV6-3	TRBJ2-1
CASSADPLGQGAEAFF	TRBV7-2	TRBJ1-1
CATSRGRGTGELFF	TRBV15	TRBJ2-2